This TCR beta chain appears in the sequencing data of a study of blood T cells in healthy people across ages. It was with a sample-barcoded 5' primer and a J-beta primer mix that a second PCR of roughly 7 to 11 cycles was run. A 12-random-nucleotide template-switch adaptor tagged each cDNA molecule. TCRdb re-called the 5' RACE reads with MiXCR, one entry per CDR3 protein. The table lists about 1.5 million distinct CDR3 sequences, approximately 42% of them singletons. Total RNA extracted from each sample amounted to at least 6 micrograms. This clonotype was sampled from a woman under 30 in good health. Sequenced sample: blood.

The CDR3 coding sequence is TGTGCCAGCAGCTTAAGATGGGGACTAAGCTCCTACAATGAGCAGTTCTTC. This gives the protein CASSLRWGLSSYNEQFF. The chain couples TRBV7-9 to TRBJ2-1, with 7 bases matching TRBD2. The V segment lost 2 bases and the J segment 0 bases; nucleotides outside the gene matches: 7. The CDR3 is 17 residues long. Germline loops: CDR1 SEHNR, CDR2 FQNEAQ (reference sequence).